This T cell receptor beta chain is drawn from a study of blood T cell repertoires in COVID-19. Study overall: Samples representing acute and convalescent COVID-19 were sourced from the United States, Italy and Spain. PBMCs, B-cell-depleted T cells, or T cells were the source of the cDNA or gDNA that made up the material.

Original processing notes: Estimated nucleated cell counts came from reference gene primer amplification. Produced via immunoSEQ multiplex PCR; TCRdb's table is partial and in-frame only. V and J calls and clone size are copied from that table; D and trimming were computed from the DNA. The sample has around 30,000 clones, roughly 86% seen once. This CDR3 region has 16 residues. Germline assignment: CDR1 MGHRA and CDR2 YSYEKL. Losses at the gene ends were 5 bases for V and 0 bases for J; bases not matched to a gene: 3. The sequence derives from a human donor in a cohort sampled during active COVID-19. The donor label of this sample is uncertain. The chain has TRBV4-1 and TRBJ2-1; TRBD2 agrees at 11 bases. Sequencing used peripheral blood. The CDR3 coding sequence is TGCGCCAGCAGCAGTAGCGGGAGGGCCTCCTACAATGAGCAGTTCTTC. Amino acid sequence: CASSSSGRASYNEQFF.